The text below deals with one T cell receptor (beta chain). Its antigen is not identified. A much bigger clone sits one base away, suggesting this may be a read error. The entry originates in a study of identical twins. The study's findings and limits: Out-of-frame alpha sequences shared by twins were enriched for low generation probability. The authors drew conclusions from cross-sectional statistical analysis rather than following the same donors.

There were only healthy Caucasians among the donors. TCRdb ran MiXCR on the 5' RACE reads and lists one entry per CDR3 protein. The sample holds approximately 590,000 distinct CDR3 sequences, just under 10% seen once. V was pared by 8 bases and J by 4 bases, with 13 bases of the junction left unmatched. Germline loops: CDR1 SGHTA, CDR2 FQGNSA. The length of the CDR3 is 15 residues. The same sample was also studied in work on yellow fever vaccine responses in identical twins.

The TCR sequence derives from a woman under 30 in good health. This chain joins TRBV7-2 and TRBJ1-1, with 7 bases identical to TRBD1. Sample: PBMCs. CDR3 in DNA: TGTGCCAGCGGCTCGAGACAGGGTTCTTTCACTGAAGCTTTCTTT. Translating it yields CASGSRQGSFTEAFF.